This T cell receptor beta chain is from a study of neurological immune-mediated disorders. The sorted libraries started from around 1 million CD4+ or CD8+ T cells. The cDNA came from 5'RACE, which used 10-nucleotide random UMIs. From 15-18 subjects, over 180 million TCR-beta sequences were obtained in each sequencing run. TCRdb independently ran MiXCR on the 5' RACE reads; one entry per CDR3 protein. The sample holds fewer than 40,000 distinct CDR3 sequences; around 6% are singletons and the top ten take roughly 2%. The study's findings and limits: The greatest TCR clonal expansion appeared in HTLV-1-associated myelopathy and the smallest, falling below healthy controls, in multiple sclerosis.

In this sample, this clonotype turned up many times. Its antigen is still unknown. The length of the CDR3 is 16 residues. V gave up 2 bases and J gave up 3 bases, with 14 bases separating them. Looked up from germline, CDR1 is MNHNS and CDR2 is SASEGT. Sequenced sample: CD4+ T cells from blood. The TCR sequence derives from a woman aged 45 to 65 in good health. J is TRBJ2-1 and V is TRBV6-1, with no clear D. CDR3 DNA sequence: TGTGCCAGCAGTGAAAATTCTAGACGGGTCTACAATGAGCAGTTCTTC. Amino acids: CASSENSRRVYNEQFF.